A selection of T cell receptor beta chains follows, all from one sample in a study of T cells in Graves' hyperthyroidism and ophthalmopathy. TCRdb redid the calling of the multiplex PCR reads with MiXCR, one entry per CDR3 protein. In the table there are roughly 570,000 distinct CDR3 sequences, 15% to 17% of which are singletons. Material: blood. The receptors were gathered from a woman in her thirties with Graves' hyperthyroidism. CDR3s include the opening cysteine and the closing phenylalanine or tryptophan. The D gene is left open where the match is weak. Size is stated for part of the rows, as once, few or many counts, or as a class when the clone is expanded.

>.|TRBV4-1|TRBJ1-2|few|13
CASSQINLYGYTF
TGCGCCAGCAGCCAAATTAACCTGTATGGCTACACCTTC
>.|TRBV7-7|TRBJ1-4|few|14
CASSLRRANEKLFF
TGTGCCAGCAGCTTACGACGCGCTAATGAAAAACTGTTTTTT
>.|TRBV4-2|TRBJ2-1|few|11
CASRQANEQFF
TGTGCCAGCAGACAAGCCAATGAGCAGTTCTTC
>.|TRBV20-1|TRBJ2-3|many|14
CSARRDSRTDTQYF
TGCAGTGCTAGACGGGACTCCCGCACAGATACGCAGTATTTT
>TRBD1|TRBV27|TRBJ1-4|.|15
CASRGLRLTGDKLFF
TGTGCCAGCAGAGGGCTCCGTCTGACAGGGGACAAACTGTTTTTT
>.|TRBV27|TRBJ2-1|.|13
CASSLRGNHEQFF
TGTGCCAGCAGTTTACGAGGTAACCATGAGCAGTTCTTC
>.|TRBV6-1|TRBJ2-1|many|19
CASSEGGALLLSSYNEQFF
TGTGCCAGCAGTGAAGGGGGAGCCCTACTCCTCAGCTCCTACAATGAGCAGTTCTTC
>.|TRBV2|TRBJ2-1|.|15
CASSPGPREINEQFF
TGTGCCAGCAGCCCGGGACCCCGGGAAATCAATGAGCAGTTCTTC
>.|TRBV12-3/TRBV12-4|TRBJ2-3|.|13
CASTGPLTDTQYF
TGTGCCAGCACAGGACCCCTCACAGATACGCAGTATTTT
>TRBD1|TRBV7-2|TRBJ2-1|many|14
CASSRDSSYNEQFF
TGTGCCAGCAGCCGGGACAGCTCCTACAATGAGCAGTTCTTC
>.|TRBV7-2|TRBJ2-2|.|14
CASSGKGLPGELFF
TGTGCCAGCAGCGGGAAGGGACTCCCCGGGGAGCTGTTTTTT
>TRBD2|TRBV20-1|TRBJ2-3|many|16
CSAQKPLAGSTDTQYF
TGCAGTGCCCAAAAACCCTTAGCGGGGAGCACAGATACGCAGTATTTT